These T cell receptor beta chains were read from a single sample in a study of regulatory T cells in long-lasting Graves disease. TCRdb independently ran MiXCR on the multiplex PCR reads; one entry per CDR3 protein. Of roughly 450,000 distinct CDR3 sequences listed, 22% are singletons. The sample here was peripheral blood mononuclear cells (PBMCs), taken when the disease was refractory, from a patient treated with antithyroid drugs. All receptors derive from a female donor with Graves disease. Each CDR3 is given with its conserved first and last residue. Fields, in order: V gene, J gene, CDR3 protein.

TRBV7-2	TRBJ1-1	CTSNLTGEGSWNTEAFF
TRBV6-1	TRBJ2-7	CASSVRGNRDYEQYF
TRBV28	TRBJ2-5	CASSLWQGRETQYF
TRBV19	TRBJ1-5	CASSWGDGLGQPQHF
TRBV5-1	TRBJ1-2	CASSYSDRDPNYGYTF
TRBV6-1	TRBJ1-1	CASSVEARAGNTEAFF
TRBV11-2	TRBJ2-7	CASSPGGQLHYEQYF
TRBV12-3/TRBV12-4	TRBJ1-1	CASSLRTGKAEAFF
TRBV28	TRBJ2-1	CASSSLPEQFF
TRBV7-6	TRBJ1-3	CASSLASGQGNTIYF
TRBV5-1	TRBJ2-2	CASNVGQNTGELFF
TRBV28	TRBJ2-2	CASSLARRVHTGELFF
TRBV2	TRBJ1-4	CASSEDHSLSEKLFF
TRBV2	TRBJ1-4	CASSLRAANEKLFF
TRBV29-1	TRBJ1-1	CSVEETGAGTEAFF
TRBV6-1	TRBJ2-7	CASAIIAGAGYEQYF
TRBV20-1	TRBJ2-1	CSAQPGVRVDEQFF
TRBV6-1	TRBJ1-1	CASSRGGGQTEAFF
TRBV5-8	TRBJ1-4	CASSLGDVGGFAEKLFF
TRBV9	TRBJ1-2	CASSPPRAEIDYGYTF
TRBV20-1	TRBJ1-2	CSAREQEGQHDVNYGYTF
TRBV6-1	TRBJ1-1	CASSRSRGVNTEAFF
TRBV11-2	TRBJ2-7	CASSLSDLRYEQYF
TRBV9	TRBJ2-7	CASQVESFDEQYF
TRBV20-1	TRBJ1-1	CSAGETTGKGQAFF
TRBV28	TRBJ1-5	CASSFLHGNQPQHF
TRBV7-9	TRBJ2-2	CASSLSARGELFF
TRBV7-8	TRBJ1-2	CASSLRQGNYGYTF
TRBV20-1	TRBJ2-6	CSAGTGDTSGANVLTF
TRBV7-8	TRBJ2-7	CASSPRGQGGSYEQYF
TRBV6-1	TRBJ1-4	CASKKTATNEKLFF
TRBV12-3/TRBV12-4	TRBJ2-2	CASSSGMAGELFF
TRBV6-1	TRBJ1-5	CASDDSNQPQHF
TRBV20-1	TRBJ1-4	CSARLQGRRTNEKLFF
TRBV30	TRBJ1-5	CAWSVGDRGNQPQHF
TRBV7-9	TRBJ1-2	CASSTRDRAYGYTF
TRBV7-2	TRBJ2-4	CASRLGGFIQYF
TRBV2	TRBJ1-2	CASSLGPGAYGYTF
TRBV3-1	TRBJ1-5	CASSQDWAANQPQHF